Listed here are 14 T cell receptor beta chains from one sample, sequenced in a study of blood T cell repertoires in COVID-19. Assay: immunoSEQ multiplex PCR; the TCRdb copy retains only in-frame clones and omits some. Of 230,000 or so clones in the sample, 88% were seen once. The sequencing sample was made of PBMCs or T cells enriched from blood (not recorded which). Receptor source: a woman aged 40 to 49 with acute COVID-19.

The CDR3 nucleotides read TGTGCCATCAGTGAGTCATCACGCCGCGGTTCCTACAATGAGCAGTTCTTC. Translating it yields CAISESSRRGSYNEQFF. The chain is built from TRBV10-3 and TRBJ2-1, with unresolved D. The germline gives CDR1 ENHRY, CDR2 SYGVKD. The CDR3 totals 17 residues. Trimming shortened V by 0 bases and J by 1 base, and 13 bases separated the two germline ends.

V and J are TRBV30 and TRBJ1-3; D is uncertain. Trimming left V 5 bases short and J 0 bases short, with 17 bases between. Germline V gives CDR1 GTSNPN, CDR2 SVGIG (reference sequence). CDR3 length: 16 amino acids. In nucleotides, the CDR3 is TGTGCCTGGTTTCACCCCGCGGGAGCCTCTGGAAACACCATATATTTT. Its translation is CAWFHPAGASGNTIYF.

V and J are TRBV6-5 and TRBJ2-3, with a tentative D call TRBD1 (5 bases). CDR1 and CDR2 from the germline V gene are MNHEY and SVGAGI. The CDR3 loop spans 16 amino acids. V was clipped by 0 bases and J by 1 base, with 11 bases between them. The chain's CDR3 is CASSYSAPRGTDTQYF. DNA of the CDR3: TGTGCCAGCAGTTACTCAGCCCCCAGGGGCACAGATACGCAGTATTTT.

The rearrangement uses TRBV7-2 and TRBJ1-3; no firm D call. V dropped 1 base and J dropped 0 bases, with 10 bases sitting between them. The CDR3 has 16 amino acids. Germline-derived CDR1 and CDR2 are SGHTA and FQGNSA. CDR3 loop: CASSLGLSSSGNTIYF. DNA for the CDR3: TGTGCCAGCAGCTTAGGCTTGTCGAGCTCTGGAAACACCATATATTTT. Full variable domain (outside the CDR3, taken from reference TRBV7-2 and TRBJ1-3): GAGVSQSPSNKVTEKGKDVELRCDPISGHTALYWYRQSLGQGLEFLIYFQGNSAPDKSGLPSDRFSAERTGGSVSTLTIQRTQQEDSAVYLCASSLGLSSSGNTIYFGEGSWLTVV.

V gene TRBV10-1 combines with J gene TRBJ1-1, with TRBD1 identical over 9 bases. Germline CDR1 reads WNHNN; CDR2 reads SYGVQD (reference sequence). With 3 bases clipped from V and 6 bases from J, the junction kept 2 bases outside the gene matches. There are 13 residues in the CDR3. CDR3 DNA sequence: TGCGCCAGCAGTGAACAGGGGGCCGCTGAAGCTTTCTTT. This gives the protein CASSEQGAAEAFF.

In nucleotides, the CDR3 is TGTGCCAGCAGGGTCAGTATCTACGAGCAGTACTTC. Its translation is CASRVSIYEQYF. The J gene is TRBJ2-7, the V gene TRBV6-5; D gene ambiguous. The V and J ends lost 6 bases and 3 bases respectively, with 9 bases between them. Germline-derived CDR1 and CDR2 are MNHEY and SVGAGI. The CDR3 runs 12 residues.

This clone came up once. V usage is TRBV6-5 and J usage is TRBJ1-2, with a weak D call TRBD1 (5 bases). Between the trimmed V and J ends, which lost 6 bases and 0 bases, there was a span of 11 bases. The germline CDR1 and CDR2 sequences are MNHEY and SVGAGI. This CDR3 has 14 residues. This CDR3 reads CASRGGAANYGYTF. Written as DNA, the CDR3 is TGTGCCAGCAGAGGAGGGGCGGCTAACTATGGCTACACCTTC.

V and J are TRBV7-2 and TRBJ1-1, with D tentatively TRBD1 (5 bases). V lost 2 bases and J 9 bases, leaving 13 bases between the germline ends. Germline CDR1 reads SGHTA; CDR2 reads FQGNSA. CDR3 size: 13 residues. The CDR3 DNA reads TGTGCCAGCAGCTTAACGGTGACAGTTCAAGCTTTCTTT. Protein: CASSLTVTVQAFF.

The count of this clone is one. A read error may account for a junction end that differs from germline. The CDR3: CASSQQGADSPVAF. In DNA form, the CDR3 reads TGTGCCAGCTCGCAACAGGGGGCGGACTCCCCGGTAGCCTTC. The chain combines TRBV18 with TRBJ1-2; 9 nucleotides match TRBD1. Germline V gene lookup returns CDR1 KGHSH and CDR2 LQKENI. There are 14 residues in the CDR3.

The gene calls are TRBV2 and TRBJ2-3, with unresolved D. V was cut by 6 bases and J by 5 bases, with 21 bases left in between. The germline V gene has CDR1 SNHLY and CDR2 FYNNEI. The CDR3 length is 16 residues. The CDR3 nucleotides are TGTGCCAGCAGCCCGCTAGATTCGTTGCCTAGAGATACGCAGTATTTT. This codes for CASSPLDSLPRDTQYF.

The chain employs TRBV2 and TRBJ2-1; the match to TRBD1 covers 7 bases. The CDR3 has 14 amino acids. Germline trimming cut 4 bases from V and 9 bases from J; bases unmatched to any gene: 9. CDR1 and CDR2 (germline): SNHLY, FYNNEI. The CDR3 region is CASSVERGHSEQFF. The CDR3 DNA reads TGTGCCAGCAGTGTTGAGAGGGGGCATAGTGAGCAGTTCTTC.

Here the CDR3 reads CATSRDIGGFTEAFF. The CDR3 nucleotides are TGTGCCACCAGCAGAGATATCGGCGGGTTCACTGAAGCTTTCTTT. This rearrangement joins TRBV15 to TRBJ1-1, with D unclear. Germline-derived CDR1 and CDR2 are LNHNV and YYDKDF (reference sequence). V lost 0 bases, J lost 4 bases, and 12 bases lay in between. The CDR3 extends over 15 amino acids.

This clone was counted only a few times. Here the CDR3 reads CASKIGGTENSPLHF. CDR3 DNA sequence: TGTGCCAGTAAGATAGGTGGGACAGAGAATTCACCCCTCCACTTT. The chain has TRBV19 and TRBJ1-6; 7 bases are shared with TRBD1. The CDR3 loop spans 15 amino acids. V was clipped by 7 bases and J by 7 bases; unmatched bases: 10. Germline V CDR1 and CDR2: LNHDA, SQIVND (reference sequence).

CDR3 bases: TGTGCCAGCAGCTTAGAGCGGGCCTCCTACAATGAGCAGTTCTTC. Encoded protein: CASSLERASYNEQFF. The chain is built from TRBV5-6 and TRBJ2-1, with D possibly being TRBD2 (6 bases). Germline V lookup: CDR1 SGHDT, CDR2 YYEEEE. The CDR3 has 15 residues. Trimming stripped 2 bases from V and 0 bases from J, with 9 bases between.